This entry is about one TCR beta chain. Antigen unknown. A roughly 200 ng quantity of DNA, roughly 30,000 T cell genomes, went into the sorted-subset replicate PCRs. TCRdb's table, derived via immunoSEQ multiplex PCR, lists solely in-frame clones and lacks some. Here the sample spans about 980,000 clones, over 75% being singletons. The entry originates in a study of shared clonotypes between healthy human individuals. Study context: Plates per donor: three CD4 naive, three CD4 memory, two CD8 naive, one CD8 memory. Findings of the study overall: Relative to memory subsets, naive subsets generally showed larger estimated richness.

CDR1 is SGDLS and CDR2 is YYNGEE in the germline V gene. V lost 3 bases and J 2 bases, leaving 6 bases between the germline ends. This CDR3 spans 12 amino acids. V is TRBV9 and J is TRBJ2-7; D possibly uses TRBD1 or TRBD2 (5 bases each). The receptor comes from a man in his late teens or twenties in good health. The specimen was memory CD4+ T cells sorted from blood. Subset noted: CD45RA-negative fraction. CDR3 loop: CASSGGTYEQYF. CDR3 nucleotide sequence: TGTGCCAGCAGCGGGGGGACCTACGAGCAGTACTTC.